The rows below give T cell receptor beta chains drawn from one sample of a study of vaccination and CD4 T cells after COVID-19. The antigens these receptors bind are not known. MiXCR, applied by TCRdb to the PCR reads, yields one record per CDR3 protein. The sample contains about 20,000 distinct CDR3 sequences, more than 70% of which appear only once. The specimen comprised CD4+ T cells from blood, cultured in vitro, sampled after SARS-CoV-2 vaccination. Receptors were obtained from a human donor who received a COVID-19 vaccine. CDR3s include the opening cysteine and the closing phenylalanine or tryptophan. Each record gives: V gene, J gene, D gene, clone size, CDR3 protein, CDR3 DNA. D genes are given only for firm matches. The size field is filled for only some rows; it gives once, few, many or a size class.

>TRBV19|TRBJ1-5|TRBD1|few
CASSTRQGRGQNQPQHF
TGTGCCAGTAGCACCAGACAGGGGAGGGGACAGAATCAGCCCCAGCATTTT
>TRBV7-9|TRBJ1-2|-|-
CASSRIYRGKRDGYTF
TGCGCCAGCAGCCGAATCTATCGGGGGAAGCGAGATGGCTACACCTTC
>TRBV7-8|TRBJ2-2|TRBD1|-
CASSSTGVNTGELFF
TGTGCCAGCAGCTCGACAGGGGTGAACACCGGGGAGCTGTTTTTT
>TRBV7-9|TRBJ1-2|-|-
CASRPRQTYGYTF
TGCGCCAGCAGACCTAGACAGACCTATGGCTACACCTTC
>TRBV6-2/TRBV6-3|TRBJ1-2|-|-
CASSYDSNYGYTF
TGTGCCAGCAGTTACGACTCTAACTATGGCTACACCTTC
>TRBV27|TRBJ1-1|TRBD1|-
CASSPQGAGNTEAFF
TGTGCCAGCAGTCCCCAGGGGGCTGGAAACACTGAAGCTTTCTTT
>TRBV7-2|TRBJ2-7|-|-
CASSLEGIPSYEQYF
TGTGCCAGCAGCTTAGAAGGCATACCCTCCTACGAGCAGTACTTC
>TRBV6-1|TRBJ2-5|TRBD1|-
CASSQTGRQTQYF
TGTGCCAGCTCCCAGACAGGGAGACAGACCCAGTACTTC
>TRBV7-6|TRBJ1-2|TRBD1|-
CASSPKPGQGSSFDGYTF
TGTGCCAGCAGCCCTAAACCGGGACAGGGGTCAAGTTTCGATGGCTACACCTTC
>TRBV7-9|TRBJ2-5|-|-
CASSLNAGQETQYF
TGTGCCAGCAGCTTAAATGCAGGTCAAGAGACCCAGTACTTC
>TRBV7-9|TRBJ1-6|-|-
CASSYNRGGIESPLHF
TGTGCCAGCAGCTATAACAGAGGGGGGATCGAGTCACCCCTCCACTTT
>TRBV25-1|TRBJ2-5|-|-
CASSAPGNQETQYF
TGTGCCAGCAGTGCCCCGGGAAACCAAGAGACCCAGTACTTC
>TRBV19|TRBJ1-5|-|few
CASSISSSNQPQHF
TGTGCCAGTAGTATCTCGTCTAGCAATCAGCCCCAGCATTTT
>TRBV23-1|TRBJ2-3|-|-
CASSQSIRGSSTDTQYF
TGCGCCAGCAGTCAATCTATTCGGGGCTCTAGCACAGATACGCAGTATTTT
>TRBV5-4|TRBJ2-5|-|-
CASSLRRTEQETQYF
TGTGCCAGCAGCCTTAGACGAACGGAACAAGAGACCCAGTACTTC
>TRBV30|TRBJ1-2|-|-
CAWSGTNYGYTF
TGTGCCTGGAGTGGGACTAACTATGGCTACACCTTC
>TRBV19|TRBJ2-3|TRBD1|once
CASSSGQVLTDTQYF
TGTGCCAGTAGTTCGGGACAGGTATTGACCGATACGCAGTATTTT
>TRBV7-9|TRBJ1-1|TRBD1|-
CASSLDRGGDDTEAFF
TGTGCCAGCAGCTTGGACAGGGGCGGGGATGACACTGAAGCTTTCTTT
>TRBV15|TRBJ2-3|TRBD2|-
CATSRDGISGDTQYF
TGTGCCACCAGCAGAGATGGTATTAGCGGGGATACGCAGTATTTT
>TRBV2|TRBJ2-7|-|-
CASHPYPAYEQYF
TGTGCCAGCCATCCCTACCCAGCCTACGAGCAGTACTTC
>TRBV30|TRBJ1-2|-|-
CAWTDRDYGYTF
TGTGCCTGGACCGACCGGGACTATGGCTACACCTTC
>TRBV5-1|TRBJ1-1|TRBD1|few
CASSSERQGGTEAFF
TGCGCCAGCAGCTCAGAACGACAGGGAGGCACTGAAGCTTTCTTT
>TRBV27|TRBJ2-7|TRBD2|-
CASSLSRLAVYEQYF
TGTGCCAGCAGTTTGTCGCGACTAGCCGTCTACGAGCAGTACTTC
>TRBV14|TRBJ1-6|-|-
CASSRLGQADNSPLHF
TGTGCCAGCAGCCGGCTTGGGCAGGCCGATAATTCACCCCTCCACTTT
>TRBV12-3/TRBV12-4|TRBJ2-7|-|-
CASSLHGYEQYF
TGTGCCAGCAGTTTGCACGGCTACGAGCAGTACTTC
>TRBV6-1|TRBJ2-7|TRBD2|-
CASSPGTSGGLYEQYF
TGTGCCAGCAGTCCTGGGACTAGCGGGGGCCTCTACGAGCAGTACTTC
>TRBV10-1|TRBJ2-3|-|-
CASSDRTPGDTDTQYF
TGCGCCAGCAGTGACCGGACACCTGGGGATACAGATACGCAGTATTTT
>TRBV12-3/TRBV12-4|TRBJ1-1|-|few
CAIDQGGTEAFF
TGTGCCATCGACCAGGGTGGAACTGAAGCTTTCTTT
>TRBV7-9|TRBJ2-3|-|-
CASSLAGPSTDTQYF
TGTGCCAGCAGCTTAGCGGGACCCAGCACAGATACGCAGTATTTT
>TRBV5-1|TRBJ2-4|TRBD1|-
CASSYRGRPNIQYF
TGCGCCAGCAGCTACAGGGGGCGCCCGAACATTCAGTACTTC
>TRBV7-9|TRBJ2-5|TRBD2|-
CASSPLGLAVQETQYF
TGTGCCAGCAGCCCCCTGGGACTAGCGGTACAAGAGACCCAGTACTTC
>TRBV7-3|TRBJ1-1|TRBD1|once
CASSPTGPAAFF
TGTGCCAGCAGCCCGACAGGGCCAGCGGCTTTCTTT
>TRBV20-1|TRBJ1-6|TRBD1|-
CSARRETGPNSPLHF
TGCAGTGCTAGACGGGAGACAGGGCCAAATTCACCCCTCCACTTT
>TRBV2|TRBJ2-2|-|-
CASSEAALNTGELFF
TGTGCCAGCAGTGAAGCGGCTTTAAACACCGGGGAGCTGTTTTTT
>TRBV20-1|TRBJ1-5|-|-
CSARVPGPNQPQHF
TGCAGTGCTAGAGTTCCGGGCCCTAATCAGCCCCAGCATTTT
>TRBV11-1|TRBJ1-1|-|once
CASSLGTPLGNTEAFF
TGTGCCAGCAGCTTAGGGACGCCTCTGGGGAACACTGAAGCTTTCTTT
>TRBV7-6|TRBJ1-3|-|-
CASARSPGNTIYF
TGTGCCAGCGCGCGGAGTCCTGGAAACACCATATATTTT
>TRBV9|TRBJ2-2|TRBD2|few
CASSVLAGATGELFF
TGTGCCAGCAGCGTACTAGCGGGGGCCACCGGGGAGCTGTTTTTT
>TRBV10-2|TRBJ1-1|-|-
CASKQARRMNTEAFF
TGCGCCAGCAAGCAGGCCCGACGGATGAACACTGAAGCTTTCTTT
>TRBV6-1|TRBJ1-2|TRBD1|-
CASSRQGKSGYGYTF
TGTGCCAGCAGCCGACAGGGGAAGAGTGGCTATGGCTACACCTTC
>TRBV6-1|TRBJ1-2|-|-
CASSETPRRGRGGYTF
TGTGCCAGCAGTGAAACTCCCCGTCGAGGGCGGGGTGGCTACACCTTC
>TRBV6-1|TRBJ2-7|TRBD1|-
CASRDPGQGGTYEQYF
TGTGCCAGCAGGGATCCGGGACAGGGTGGCACCTACGAGCAGTACTTC
>TRBV7-9|TRBJ1-2|TRBD1|-
CASSFGDRASKGYTF
TGTGCCAGCAGCTTTGGGGACAGGGCCTCTAAGGGCTACACCTTC
>TRBV5-1|TRBJ2-5|TRBD2|-
CASSGGGARETQYF
TGCGCCAGCAGCGGCGGGGGGGCGCGGGAGACCCAGTACTTC
>TRBV7-9|TRBJ1-1|-|-
CASSSKGGTEAFF
TGTGCCAGCAGCTCAAAAGGGGGGACTGAAGCTTTCTTT
>TRBV11-3|TRBJ1-6|-|-
CASSWQGGSPLHF
TGTGCCAGCAGCTGGCAGGGAGGTTCACCCCTCCACTTT
>TRBV6-1|TRBJ1-5|TRBD1|once
CASRTTGGEGQPQHF
TGTGCCAGCAGAACGACAGGGGGCGAAGGTCAGCCCCAGCATTTT
>TRBV7-3|TRBJ2-1|TRBD2|-
CASSSPGLAGGGEQFF
TGTGCCAGCAGCTCCCCAGGACTAGCGGGGGGGGGTGAGCAGTTCTTC
>TRBV5-1|TRBJ2-1|TRBD2|few
CASSLTSGGRNEQFF
TGCGCCAGCAGCTTGACTAGCGGGGGGAGGAATGAGCAGTTCTTC
>TRBV19|TRBJ1-5|TRBD1|few
CASSIETGRNQPQHF
TGTGCCAGTAGTATTGAGACAGGGCGCAATCAGCCCCAGCATTTT
>TRBV24-1|TRBJ2-2|-|-
CATGRKNTGELFF
TGTGCCACCGGCAGAAAAAACACCGGGGAGCTGTTTTTT
>TRBV30|TRBJ2-3|TRBD2|-
CAWSQRAGGGDTQYF
TGTGCCTGGAGCCAACGAGCGGGGGGTGGAGATACGCAGTATTTT